Below are 18 T cell receptor beta chains sequenced from a single sample in a study of T-cell reconstitution after alpha-beta-depleted transplantation in children (dated by TCRdb to 2015 to 2016). The receptor library was made with PCR. The sample was run on an Illumina HiSeq 2500. TCR library preparation used molecular barcoding, with unique molecular identifiers applied to normalize quantification of the TCRbeta repertoire. The public reads were reanalyzed by TCRdb: fastp trimming at Q25, MiXCR alignment, in-frame beta chains only. Each CDR3 protein gets just one entry, which takes the most common genes and DNA from the rows behind it. Here the sample has hundreds of thousands of distinct CDR3 sequences; roughly 10% occur a single time. Of the sample, roughly 4% falls within the top ten clones. Sequences were derived from PBMCs from the stem cell graft donor, sampled from the stem cell graft. The origin of the receptors is a human donor who donated a stem cell graft to a child with acute myeloid leukemia.

This clonotype was seen only a few times. J is TRBJ2-5 and V is TRBV28; 8 bases fit TRBD1. Unmatched junction bases numbered 15, after V lost 1 base and J lost 2 bases. This CDR3 has 19 residues. Germline CDR1 and CDR2: MDHEN and SYDVKM. The chain's CDR3 is CASSLFGVPGGAEQETQYF. The CDR3 DNA follows: TGTGCCAGCAGTTTATTCGGTGTCCCAGGGGGCGCGGAGCAAGAGACCCAGTACTTC.

This clonotype was observed a handful of times. This chain links TRBV28 with TRBJ1-4; possibly TRBD1 for D (5 bases). V was trimmed by 2 bases and J by 6 bases, leaving 10 bases between them. Germline-derived CDR1 and CDR2 are MDHEN and SYDVKM. CDR3 length: 14 residues. Here the CDR3 DNA reads TGTGCCAGCAGTTTAGGGGGAAGGGATGAAAAACTGTTTTTT. Protein sequence: CASSLGGRDEKLFF.

The sample holds many counts of this clonotype. The chain employs TRBV6-5 and TRBJ1-5; D gene uncertain. This CDR3 comprises 16 residues. The germline V and J ends were trimmed by 6 bases and 4 bases, with 19 bases remaining between them. The germline gives CDR1 MNHEY, CDR2 SVGAGI. As DNA, the CDR3 is TGTGCCAGCAGCCTACACCGCGGGTCCACGAATCAGCCCCAGCATTTT. Translation: CASSLHRGSTNQPQHF.

This clonotype occurred many times. The rearrangement uses TRBV20-1 and TRBJ2-7; 10 nucleotides align to TRBD2. The germline V gene has CDR1 DFQATT and CDR2 SNEGSKA (reference sequence). J was trimmed by 4 bases and V by 8 bases; bases with no gene match: 5. The CDR3 loop spans 12 amino acids. This CDR3 is CSSGTSAYEQYF. The CDR3 DNA is TGCAGTTCCGGGACTAGCGCTTACGAGCAGTACTTC.

The table lists this clonotype with a few counts. J is TRBJ2-7 and V is TRBV20-1; 16 nucleotides line up with TRBD2. The V gene's germline CDR1 is DFQATT and CDR2 SNEGSKA (reference sequence). The CDR3 runs to 15 residues. J was trimmed by 2 bases and V by 5 bases; bases with no gene match: 3. The CDR3: CSALGTSGRAYEQYF. The CDR3 nucleotides read TGCAGTGCTCTCGGGACTAGCGGGAGGGCCTACGAGCAGTACTTC.

This clonotype was recorded a few times. The V gene is TRBV4-3, the J gene TRBJ2-4; 9 bases fit TRBD1. The CDR3 consists of 14 residues. CDR1 is LGHNA and CDR2 is YSLEER in the germline V gene. The trim removed 8 bases at V and 6 bases at J, leaving 8 bases unmatched. Here the CDR3 DNA reads TGCGCCAGCGACCGGGACAGGGTCGGAAACATTCAGTACTTC. Translating it yields CASDRDRVGNIQYF.

This clonotype was seen ten or more times. The rearrangement links TRBV3-1 to TRBJ2-1; a weak D match, TRBD2 (5 bases). Trimming took off 3 bases at V and 9 bases at J, with 12 bases between the two ends. Germline CDR1 LGHDT, CDR2 YNNKEL (reference sequence). The CDR3 is 13 residues long. CDR3 region: CASSQGVVREQFF. For the CDR3, the DNA is TGTGCCAGCAGCCAGGGAGTTGTTCGTGAGCAGTTCTTC.

The CDR3: CSVEGQGYPGANVLTF. CDR3 nucleotide sequence: TGCAGCGTGGAGGGACAGGGGTACCCTGGGGCCAACGTCCTGACTTTC. The chain combines TRBV29-1 with TRBJ2-6; 10 nucleotides match TRBD1. CDR3 length equals 16 residues. Germline CDR1 is SQVTM and CDR2 is ANQGSEA. With V trimmed by 6 bases and J by 2 bases, 7 bases remained unmatched. Using reference TRBV29-1 and TRBJ2-6 for the parts outside the CDR3, the full variable domain is SAVISQKPSRDICQRGTSLTIQCQVDSQVTMMFWYRQQPGQSLTLIATANQGSEATYESGFVIDKFPISRPNLTFSTLTVSNMSPEDSSIYLCSVEGQGYPGANVLTFGAGSRLTVL.

There are many counts of this clonotype. The chain carries TRBV5-1 and TRBJ2-3; maybe TRBD2 (6 bases). This CDR3 has 15 amino acids. V was trimmed by 0 bases and J by 6 bases, leaving 14 bases between them. Per the germline V gene, CDR1 is SGHRS and CDR2 is YFSETQ. CDR3 residues: CASSLARGPWDTQYF. Here the CDR3 DNA reads TGCGCCAGCAGCTTGGCGCGGGGCCCATGGGATACGCAGTATTTT.

The rearrangement links TRBV20-1 to TRBJ2-7; D gene uncertain. V lost 8 bases and J lost 12, with 35 bases in between. Germline CDR1 and CDR2: DFQATT and SNEGSKA (reference sequence). The CDR3 consists of 16 residues. As DNA, the CDR3 is TGCAGTACGGTGGAGTGGCTTAGCCGTGACATAGAGATTGGGTACTTC. It specifies CSTVEWLSRDIEIGYF.

CDR3 residues: CASSPRGGRRETQYF. The CDR3 coding sequence is TGTGCCAGCAGTCCCCGGGGGGGCCGGCGAGAGACCCAGTACTTC. The rearrangement links TRBV27 to TRBJ2-5; TRBD2 matches at 8 bases. The germline gives CDR1 MNHEY, CDR2 SMNVEV (reference sequence). Trimming cost V 5 bases and J 4 bases; bases outside gene matches: 9. The CDR3 length is 15 residues.

V usage is TRBV12-3 or TRBV12-4 and J usage is TRBJ2-7; perhaps TRBD1 as D (6 bases). CDR3 size: 15 residues. The V and J ends lost 1 base and 2 bases respectively, with 12 bases between them. The CDR3 region is CASSLGRGWPYEQYF. In DNA form, the CDR3 reads TGTGCCAGCAGTTTAGGAAGGGGGTGGCCCTACGAGCAGTACTTC.

This clonotype was counted at least ten times. The chain joins TRBV5-1 to TRBJ2-2, with TRBD2 matching over 8 bases. The germline gives CDR1 SGHRS, CDR2 YFSETQ. The CDR3 is 16 residues long. Trimming took 4 bases from V and 0 from J; bases not matched to a gene: 5. This CDR3 is CASSPGGVANTGELFF. For the CDR3, the DNA is TGCGCCAGCAGCCCCGGGGGGGTCGCGAACACCGGGGAGCTGTTTTTT.

This clonotype has more than one count but fewer than ten. The CDR3 spells CASSPWAGVSTQYF. The CDR3 DNA reads TGTGCCAGCAGCCCCTGGGCAGGCGTCAGTACGCAGTATTTT. The chain has TRBV7-2 and TRBJ2-3; D is unresolved. Germline CDR1 reads SGHTA; CDR2 reads FQGNSA. V lost 5 bases and J lost 8, with 17 bases in between. The CDR3 is made up of 14 amino acids.

The genes are TRBV20-1 and TRBJ1-4; 7 bases line up with TRBD1. Germline V CDR1 and CDR2: DFQATT, SNEGSKA (reference sequence). Germline trimming cut 6 bases from V and 3 bases from J; bases unmatched to any gene: 7. CDR3 size: 14 residues. The CDR3 bases are TGCAGTGCAAGACGACAGGGCCCTAATGAAAAACTGTTTTTT. Translated, it gives CSARRQGPNEKLFF.

The table lists this clonotype with many counts. The V gene is TRBV25-1, the J gene TRBJ1-4, with TRBD1 matching over 7 bases. Germline values: CDR1 MGHDK, CDR2 SYGVNS. Trimming removed 3 bases from V and 6 bases from J; junction bases left unmatched: 13. This CDR3 is built from 17 residues. The DNA for the CDR3 is TGTGCCAGCAGTGACCACGGACAGGTGGGAGGCCATGAAAAACTGTTTTTT. Translated, it gives CASSDHGQVGGHEKLFF.

This clonotype was picked up a small number of times. The rearrangement joins TRBV10-3 to TRBJ2-3, with D tentatively TRBD2 (7 bases). V was cut by 4 bases and J by 1 base, with 15 bases left in between. Germline lookup yields CDR1 ENHRY and CDR2 SYGVKD. The CDR3 is 16 residues long. Written as DNA, the CDR3 is TGTGCCATCAGTGGTCGGGGGGACACCGGCACAGATACGCAGTATTTT. Protein product: CAISGRGDTGTDTQYF.

This clonotype was counted only a few times. V gene TRBV7-6 combines with J gene TRBJ2-7, with no clear D. Germline values: CDR1 SGHVS, CDR2 FNYEAQ. V was trimmed by 5 bases and J by 3 bases, leaving 32 bases between them. The CDR3 covers 20 residues. This CDR3 is CASSPWRNSKSYLRGYEQYF. The CDR3 DNA reads as TGTGCCAGCAGCCCCTGGCGGAATTCGAAATCTTACCTACGAGGCTACGAGCAGTACTTC.